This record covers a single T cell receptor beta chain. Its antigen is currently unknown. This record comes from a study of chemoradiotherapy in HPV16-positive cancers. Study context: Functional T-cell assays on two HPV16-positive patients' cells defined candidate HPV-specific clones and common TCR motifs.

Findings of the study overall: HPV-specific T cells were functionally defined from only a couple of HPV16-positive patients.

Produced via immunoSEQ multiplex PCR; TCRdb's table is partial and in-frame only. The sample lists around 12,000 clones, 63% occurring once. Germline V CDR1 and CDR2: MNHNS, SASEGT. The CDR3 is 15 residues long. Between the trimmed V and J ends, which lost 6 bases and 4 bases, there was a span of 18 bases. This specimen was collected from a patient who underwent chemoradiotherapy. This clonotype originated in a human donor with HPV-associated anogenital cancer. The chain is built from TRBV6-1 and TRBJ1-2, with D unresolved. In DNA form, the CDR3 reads TGTGCCAGCAGCCCAGAGCTTGGAGTTACCTATGGCTACACCTTC. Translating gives CASSPELGVTYGYTF.